The 27 T cell receptor beta chains presented below share a single source sample, sequenced in a study of blood T cell repertoires in COVID-19. Repertoires were generated with immunoSEQ multiplex PCR, while TCRdb's copy carries only in-frame clones and drops some. The sample carries some 300,000 clones, approximately 86% recorded once. Source material: peripheral blood. These receptor sequences come from a man aged 65-85 years with acute or convalescent COVID-19.

CDR3 in DNA: TGTGCCAGCAGCTCGGACAGGGGGCTAGCCGGGGAGCTGTTTTTT. Translated: CASSSDRGLAGELFF. This chain links TRBV7-9 with TRBJ2-2, with 11 bases identical to TRBD1. There are 15 residues in the CDR3. CDR1 is SEHNR, CDR2 FQNEAQ, per germline (reference sequence). Unmatched junction bases numbered 4, after V lost 4 bases and J lost 6 bases.

Comments on this clone: The junction departs from germline at one end; a sequencing error may be responsible. The chain carries TRBV5-1 and TRBJ1-6; 10 nucleotides line up with TRBD1. CDR1 SGHRS and CDR2 YFSETQ come from the germline V gene. The CDR3 spans 16 residues. CDR3 sequence: CASSLGPGQGSAPLHF. DNA for the CDR3: TGCGCCAGCAGTTTGGGACCGGGACAGGGGAGTGCACCCCTCCACTTT.

J is TRBJ2-7 and V is TRBV6-5; 11 bases are shared with TRBD1. V shed 8 bases and J 6 bases; nucleotides not matched to a gene: 9. CDR3 length: 14 residues. Germline V gene data show CDR1 as MNHEY and CDR2 as SVGAGI. This CDR3 is CASSPDRGLGEQYF. As DNA, the CDR3 is TGTGCCAGCTCCCCGGACAGGGGGCTTGGCGAGCAGTACTTC.

The genes are TRBV7-3 and TRBJ2-2, with TRBD1 as a possible D gene (5 bases). CDR1 is SGHTA and CDR2 is FQGTGA in the germline V gene. The CDR3 runs to 14 residues. Trimming left V 5 bases short and J 2 bases short, with 9 bases between. In nucleotides, the CDR3 is TGTGCCAGCAGCAAGGGGCCTAACACCGGGGAGCTGTTTTTT. Protein product: CASSKGPNTGELFF.

V usage is TRBV4-2 and J usage is TRBJ1-2; 7 nucleotides match TRBD1. Per the germline V gene, CDR1 is LGHNA and CDR2 is YNFKEQ. Losses at the gene ends were 3 bases for V and 5 bases for J; bases not matched to a gene: 6. This CDR3 contains 14 residues. This chain's CDR3 is CASSQEGASYGYTF. CDR3 coding DNA: TGTGCCAGCAGCCAGGAGGGGGCCAGTTATGGCTACACCTTC.

The gene calls are TRBV7-2 and TRBJ2-5, with a weak D call TRBD2 (6 bases). This CDR3 is 14 amino acids long. Germline CDR1 SGHTA, CDR2 FQGNSA. Trimming stripped 5 bases from V and 2 bases from J, with 12 bases between. The CDR3 nucleotides are TGTGCCAGCAGCCCACGACTAGTTCAAGAGACCCAGTACTTC. It yields the protein CASSPRLVQETQYF. The full variable domain, with the rest looked up from reference TRBV7-2 and TRBJ2-5, is GAGVSQSPSNKVTEKGKDVELRCDPISGHTALYWYRQSLGQGLEFLIYFQGNSAPDKSGLPSDRFSAERTGGSVSTLTIQRTQQEDSAVYLCASSPRLVQETQYFGPGTRLLVL.

This clone was detected only a few times. V usage is TRBV3-1 (or the pseudogene TRBV3-2) and J usage is TRBJ1-5; TRBD1 matches 10 bases. The V segment lost 5 bases and the J segment 5 bases; nucleotides outside the gene matches: 6. Germline V CDR1 and CDR2: LGHDT, YNNKEL (reference sequence). This CDR3 is 15 amino acids long. The CDR3 protein is CASSSRDRGYQPQHF. The CDR3, as DNA: TGTGCCAGCAGCTCGCGGGACAGGGGCTATCAGCCCCAGCATTTT.

The chain is built from TRBV6-2 or TRBV6-3 and TRBJ2-3; TRBD1 matches 12 bases. Per the germline V gene, CDR1 is MNHEY and CDR2 is SVGEGT. This CDR3 region has 17 residues. J gave up 6 bases and V 4 bases, and 11 bases lay outside the gene matches. The CDR3 spells CASSSRGTGGLRDTQYF. The CDR3 bases are TGTGCCAGCAGTTCCCGAGGGACAGGGGGCCTGCGGGATACGCAGTATTTT.

This chain uses TRBV5-1 with TRBJ1-2, with D possibly TRBD1 on 5 matching bases. V lost 0 bases, J lost 5 bases, and 11 bases lay in between. CDR1 and CDR2 (germline): SGHRS, YFSETQ. The CDR3 totals 14 residues. For the CDR3, the DNA is TGCGCCAGCAGCTTGGAGCAGGGAGGGTATGGCTACACCTTC. Translated: CASSLEQGGYGYTF.

The rearrangement joins TRBV5-1 to TRBJ2-3, with TRBD2 matching over 13 bases. The CDR3 is made up of 16 amino acids. Germline CDR1 is SGHRS and CDR2 is YFSETQ. The V segment lost 0 bases and the J segment 3 bases; nucleotides outside the gene matches: 1. The CDR3 coding sequence is TGCGCCAGCAGCTTGGGGACTAGCGGGAGAACAGATACGCAGTATTTT. Amino acid sequence: CASSLGTSGRTDTQYF. Supplemented by reference TRBV5-1 and TRBJ2-3, the full variable domain reads KAGVTQTPRYLIKTRGQQVTLSCSPISGHRSVSWYQQTPGQGLQFLFEYFSETQRNKGNFPGRFSGRQFSNSRSEMNVSTLELGDSALYLCASSLGTSGRTDTQYFGPGTRLTVL.

This chain uses TRBV5-4 with TRBJ2-5, with D possibly being TRBD1 (7 bases). The CDR3 extends over 15 amino acids. Germline V gives CDR1 SGHNT, CDR2 YYREEE (reference sequence). V lost 5 bases to trimming and J lost 5 bases, with 19 bases between them. This CDR3 is CASRAGQSSGETQYF. As DNA, the CDR3 is TGTGCCAGCAGGGCGGGACAGTCATCGGGGGAGACCCAGTACTTC.

The V and J genes are TRBV27 and TRBJ1-5; D perhaps matches TRBD1 (6 bases). In germline, CDR1 is MNHEY, CDR2 SMNVEV (reference sequence). Trimming stripped 4 bases from V and 7 bases from J, with 11 bases between. This CDR3 comprises 13 residues. CDR3: CASSYRVGQPQHF. CDR3 DNA: TGTGCCAGCAGTTACAGGGTCGGGCAGCCCCAGCATTTT.

This rearrangement joins TRBV7-2 to TRBJ2-2; 8 positions match TRBD1. The V segment lost 6 bases and the J segment 6 bases; nucleotides outside the gene matches: 6. This CDR3 is built from 14 residues. Germline V lookup: CDR1 SGHTA, CDR2 FQGNSA. The CDR3 loop reads CASSPQGAAGELFF. The DNA for the CDR3 is TGTGCCAGCAGTCCTCAGGGGGCGGCCGGGGAGCTGTTTTTT.

The gene calls are TRBV7-8 and TRBJ1-4; TRBD1 matches 7 bases. The CDR3 spans 15 residues. Trimming at V came to 2 bases and at J to 5 bases, leaving 5 bases not matched to a gene. CDR1 is SGHVS, CDR2 FQNEAQ, per germline. The CDR3 loop is CASSLMGQLNEKLFF. DNA of the CDR3: TGTGCCAGCAGCTTAATGGGACAGCTAAATGAAAAACTGTTTTTT.

The chain has TRBV29-1 and TRBJ2-7; 7 bases match TRBD1. CDR3 length equals 13 residues. The ends lost 5 bases at V and 0 bases at J; junction bases unmatched: 4. Germline V CDR1 and CDR2: SQVTM, ANQGSEA. Here the CDR3 DNA reads TGCAGCGTTAGACAGGGCCTCTCCTACGAGCAGTACTTC. It specifies CSVRQGLSYEQYF.

The chain carries TRBV30 and TRBJ1-4, with TRBD1 matching over 10 bases. Germline trimming cut 2 bases from V and 6 bases from J; bases unmatched to any gene: 12. The CDR3 is made up of 17 amino acids. Germline CDR1 and CDR2: GTSNPN and SVGIG (reference sequence). Here the CDR3 reads CAWSRWTGGSNDEKLFF. DNA for the CDR3: TGTGCCTGGAGTCGCTGGACAGGGGGGAGCAATGATGAAAAACTGTTTTTT. Complete variable domain (other parts from reference TRBV30 and TRBJ1-4): SQTIHQWPATLVQPVGSPLSLECTVEGTSNPNLYWYRQAAGRGLQLLFYSVGIGQISSEVPQNLSASRPQDRQFILSSKKLLLSDSGFYLCAWSRWTGGSNDEKLFFGSGTQLSVL.

This chain uses TRBV5-1 with TRBJ2-1, with D possibly being TRBD2 (5 bases). Germline V lookup: CDR1 SGHRS, CDR2 YFSETQ. V gave up 7 bases and J gave up 0 bases, with 14 bases separating them. This CDR3 has 15 amino acids. The CDR3 nucleotides read TGCGCCAGCCATTCAGGTGGAGGCTCCTACAATGAGCAGTTCTTC. Protein sequence: CASHSGGGSYNEQFF.

V usage is TRBV7-2 and J usage is TRBJ2-7, with a tentative D call TRBD2 (6 bases). The V gene's germline CDR1 is SGHTA and CDR2 FQGNSA. Trimming removed 6 bases from V and 3 bases from J, with 12 bases in between. The CDR3 loop spans 13 amino acids. The CDR3 DNA is TGTGCCAGCAGTCGCGGGACTTTCTACGAGCAGTACTTC. It codes for CASSRGTFYEQYF.

The chain has TRBV28 and TRBJ2-3, with 13 bases lining up with TRBD2. The ends lost 5 bases at V and 3 bases at J; junction bases unmatched: 11. Germline V gene sequence: CDR1 MDHEN, CDR2 SYDVKM. The length of the CDR3 is 18 residues. The CDR3 loop is CASSGGTSGVIRTDTQYF. The CDR3 nucleotides are TGTGCCAGCAGTGGGGGGACTAGCGGGGTCATACGTACAGATACGCAGTATTTT. The full variable domain, with the rest looked up from reference TRBV28 and TRBJ2-3, is DVKVTQSSRYLVKRTGEKVFLECVQDMDHENMFWYRQDPGLGLRLIYFSYDVKMKEKGDIPEGYSVSREKKERFSLILESASTNQTSMYLCASSGGTSGVIRTDTQYFGPGTRLTVL.

The gene calls are TRBV7-8 and TRBJ2-2; 7 bases match TRBD2. V was pared by 8 bases and J by 6 bases, with 15 bases of the junction left unmatched. Germline V CDR1 and CDR2: SGHVS, FQNEAQ. This CDR3 has 16 residues. The DNA of the CDR3 is TGTGCCAGCGGGGGGAGGGTTGCCAGGTCCGCCGGGGAGCTGTTTTTT. It translates to CASGGRVARSAGELFF.

V and J are TRBV6-6 and TRBJ2-4, with D possibly TRBD2 on 5 matching bases. This CDR3 spans 11 amino acids. Germline CDR1 reads MNHNY; CDR2 reads SVGAGI (reference sequence). V was clipped by 6 bases and J by 6 bases, with 6 bases between them. The CDR3 nucleotides read TGTGCCAGCAGGGGAGCAAACATTCAGTACTTC. It codes for CASRGANIQYF.

The V call is TRBV24-1, the J call TRBJ2-3; weak D call: TRBD1 (5 bases). CDR3 length: 16 residues. Germline lookup yields CDR1 KGHDR and CDR2 SFDVKD. V gave up 3 bases and J gave up 5 bases, with 17 bases separating them. CDR3 sequence (DNA): TGTGCCACCAGTGATGCCGACAGTGGCAACCTAGATACGCAGTATTTT. This translates into CATSDADSGNLDTQYF.

The rearrangement joins TRBV18 to TRBJ2-5, with 7 bases fitting TRBD1. This CDR3 is built from 13 residues. CDR1 is KGHSH and CDR2 is LQKENI in the germline V gene. Trimming removed 3 bases from V and 2 bases from J; junction bases left unmatched: 0. This chain's CDR3 is CASSPDRQETQYF. The CDR3 DNA reads TGTGCCAGCTCACCGGACAGGCAAGAGACCCAGTACTTC.

The chain couples TRBV6-2 or TRBV6-3 to TRBJ2-7; no definite D call. The CDR3 spans 13 residues. With 5 bases removed from V and 0 bases from J, the gap between germline ends came to 8 bases. Per the germline V gene, CDR1 is MNHEY and CDR2 is SVGEGT. This CDR3 is CASSLLSSYEQYF. DNA of the CDR3: TGTGCCAGCAGTCTCCTGAGCTCCTACGAGCAGTACTTC.

The V and J genes are TRBV28 and TRBJ1-2; TRBD1 matches 11 bases. This CDR3 spans 14 amino acids. The J segment lost 5 bases and the V segment lost 2 bases, leaving 1 base of the junction unmatched. Germline lookup yields CDR1 MDHEN and CDR2 SYDVKM. CDR3 sequence reads: CASSLGTGGYGYTF. In nucleotides, the CDR3 is TGTGCCAGCAGTTTAGGGACAGGGGGATATGGCTACACCTTC.

This clone has just one count. V and J are TRBV20-1 and TRBJ2-1; maybe TRBD1 (5 bases). Germline V gene data show CDR1 as DFQATT and CDR2 as SNEGSKA (reference sequence). This CDR3 spans 10 amino acids. Trimming stripped 2 bases from V and 10 bases from J, with 6 bases between. The DNA for the CDR3 is TGCAGTGCTAGACCAGGGGAGCAGTTCTTC. It translates to CSARPGEQFF.

A word on this clone: The same CDR3 arises from other DNA sequences in this sample as well. The V call is TRBV18, the J call TRBJ1-1, with D possibly TRBD1 on 5 matching bases. V was clipped by 6 bases and J by 3 bases, with 11 bases between them. The CDR3 is 13 residues long. Germline-derived CDR1 and CDR2 are KGHSH and LQKENI. The CDR3 coding sequence is TGTGCCAGCTCCCCCCCGGGGGACACTGAAGCTTTCTTT. Protein product: CASSPPGDTEAFF.